Below are 20 T cell receptor beta chains sequenced from a single sample in a study of OX40 agonist ivuxolimab in advanced cancers. Repertoires were generated with immunoSEQ multiplex PCR, while TCRdb's copy carries only in-frame clones and drops some. The sample has nearly 20,000 clones, 70% to 90% seen once. The sequencing used CD4+ or CD8+ T cells sorted from blood, collected in a trial of the OX40 agonist ivuxolimab. These receptor sequences come from an adult with an advanced solid tumor such as melanoma, head and neck, liver or kidney cancer.

The genes are TRBV5-1 and TRBJ2-7; D is uncertain. V lost 1 base and J 0 bases, leaving 14 bases between the germline ends. The V gene's germline CDR1 is SGHRS and CDR2 YFSETQ. CDR3 length equals 16 residues. CDR3 DNA sequence: TGCGCCAGCAGCTTGCTGGCTGGCACTGTCTCCTACGAGCAGTACTTC. Amino acids: CASSLLAGTVSYEQYF.

V usage is TRBV6-5 and J usage is TRBJ1-1; tentative D call: TRBD1 (5 bases). From germline, CDR1 is MNHEY and CDR2 SVGAGI. Trimming removed 7 bases at V and 2 bases at J, with 14 bases between. This CDR3 is built from 14 residues. Here the CDR3 reads CASTLGGRNTEAFF. The CDR3 DNA reads as TGTGCCAGCACCCTGGGGGGTCGAAACACTGAAGCTTTCTTT.

This chain connects TRBV4-3 to TRBJ1-4; D gene uncertain. The CDR3 totals 14 residues. The V end was cut by 0 bases, the J end by 3 bases, with 5 bases between. Germline V gene data show CDR1 as LGHNA and CDR2 as YSLEER. CDR3 in DNA: TGCGCCAGCAGCCAAGATACAGCTAATGAAAAACTGTTTTTT. Its translation is CASSQDTANEKLFF.

This chain connects TRBV5-5 to TRBJ2-2; D is possibly TRBD1 (5 bases). The V gene's germline CDR1 is SGHKS and CDR2 YYEKEE (reference sequence). V gave up 0 bases and J gave up 2 bases, with 11 bases separating them. This CDR3 has 16 residues. The CDR3 DNA reads as TGTGCCAGCAGCTTGGGCGGCAGGACAAACACCGGGGAGCTGTTTTTT. Its translation is CASSLGGRTNTGELFF. The full variable domain, its missing parts supplied by reference TRBV5-5 and TRBJ2-2, is DAGVTQSPTHLIKTRGQQVTLRCSPISGHKSVSWYQQVLGQGPQFIFQYYEKEERGRGNFPDRFSARQFPNYSSELNVNALLLGDSALYLCASSLGGRTNTGELFFGEGSRLTVL.

This CDR3 is CASSRIAGTSTDTQYF. The CDR3 coding sequence is TGTGCCAGCAGCCGAATAGCGGGGACTAGCACAGATACGCAGTATTTT. V usage is TRBV11-1 and J usage is TRBJ2-3; 8 bases agree with TRBD2. V trimming: 5 bases; J trimming: 0 bases; junction bases outside the gene matches: 7. The CDR3 sequence is 16 residues long. Per germline, CDR1 SGHAT and CDR2 FQDESV (reference sequence). Using reference TRBV11-1 and TRBJ2-3 for the parts outside the CDR3, the full variable domain is EAEVAQSPRYKITEKSQAVAFWCDPISGHATLYWYRQILGQGPELLVQFQDESVVDDSQLPKDRFSAERLKGVDSTLKIQPAELGDSAMYLCASSRIAGTSTDTQYFGPGTRLTVL.

In its sample, this clone was seen a few times. The chain is built from TRBV7-9 and TRBJ1-4; 8 bases match TRBD1. Germline CDR1 is SEHNR and CDR2 is FQNEAQ (reference sequence). The ends lost 7 bases at V and 8 bases at J; junction bases unmatched: 18. CDR3 length: 17 residues. As DNA, the CDR3 is TGTGCCAGCAAAAAACTCGGGACAGGTCCTTCTGGGGAAAAACTGTTTTTT. It encodes CASKKLGTGPSGEKLFF.

This chain links TRBV7-3 with TRBJ2-1; D is unresolved. This CDR3 is 11 amino acids long. Germline CDR1 SGHTA, CDR2 FQGTGA. Between the trimmed V and J ends, which lost 5 bases and 3 bases, there was a span of 2 bases. For the CDR3, the DNA is TGTGCCAGCAGCAACTACAATGAGCAGTTCTTC. Translated, it gives CASSNYNEQFF.

The rearrangement links TRBV7-3 to TRBJ2-1; 10 positions match TRBD2. Germline values: CDR1 SGHTA, CDR2 FQGTGA. The CDR3 is made up of 14 amino acids. V was pared by 5 bases and J by 5 bases, with 3 bases of the junction left unmatched. CDR3 residues: CASSTLAGDNEQFF. Written as DNA, the CDR3 is TGTGCCAGCAGCACCCTAGCGGGGGACAATGAGCAGTTCTTC. Combining the CDR3 with reference TRBV7-3 and TRBJ2-1 gives the whole variable domain GAGVSQTPSNKVTEKGKYVELRCDPISGHTALYWYRQSLGQGPEFLIYFQGTGAADDSGLPNDRFFAVRPEGSVSTLKIQRTERGDSAVYLCASSTLAGDNEQFFGPGTRLTVL.

The chain employs TRBV7-2 and TRBJ1-2; D ambiguous. V dropped 5 bases and J dropped 4 bases, with 8 bases sitting between them. The CDR3 is made up of 12 amino acids. In germline, CDR1 is SGHTA, CDR2 FQGNSA. The CDR3 spells CASSQGAYGYTF. The CDR3 DNA reads TGTGCCAGCAGCCAAGGCGCCTATGGCTACACCTTC.

This clone has just one count. V is TRBV29-1 and J is TRBJ1-1, with unresolved D. This CDR3 has 12 residues. Germline CDR1 and CDR2: SQVTM and ANQGSEA. The V gene lost 6 bases and the J gene lost 6 bases, with 14 bases spanning the gap. CDR3 amino acids: CSVAARNAEAFF. The DNA of the CDR3 is TGCAGCGTGGCAGCAAGAAACGCTGAAGCTTTCTTT.

The CDR3 loop reads CATSRDRGGDLGYGYTF. The CDR3 bases are TGTGCCACCAGCAGAGATCGAGGGGGCGACCTCGGGTATGGCTACACCTTC. The chain joins TRBV15 to TRBJ1-2; 7 bases align to TRBD1. The CDR3 extends over 17 amino acids. The V and J ends lost 0 bases and 5 bases, in that order; junction bases with no gene match: 12. Germline CDR1 and CDR2: LNHNV and YYDKDF (reference sequence). Drawing the rest from reference TRBV15 and TRBJ1-2, the complete variable domain is DAMVIQNPRYQVTQFGKPVTLSCSQTLNHNVMYWYQQKSSQAPKLLFHYYDKDFNNEADTPDNFQSRRPNTSFCFLDIRSPGLGDTAMYLCATSRDRGGDLGYGYTFGSGTRLTVV.

The rearrangement links TRBV7-8 to TRBJ2-5, with 8 nucleotides matching TRBD2. CDR3 length equals 14 residues. Unmatched junction bases numbered 15, after V lost 7 bases and J lost 11 bases. The germline V gene has CDR1 SGHVS and CDR2 FQNEAQ. The CDR3 protein is CASTPAERGREQYF. DNA for the CDR3: TGTGCCAGCACCCCGGCGGAGCGGGGGCGGGAGCAGTACTTC.

This rearrangement joins TRBV11-2 to TRBJ2-5; 7 nucleotides agree with TRBD2. Germline V gene lookup returns CDR1 SGHAT and CDR2 FQNNGV. J lost 4 bases, V lost 5 bases, and 10 bases had no gene match. CDR3 length: 15 residues. Written as DNA, the CDR3 is TGTGCCAGCAGCACGCGGGCGGGGGAGGGAGAGACCCAGTACTTC. Amino acids: CASSTRAGEGETQYF.

V gene TRBV7-2 combines with J gene TRBJ1-6, with D unresolved. Trimming left V 5 bases short and J 7 bases short, with 12 bases between. The length of the CDR3 is 14 residues. CDR1 is SGHTA, CDR2 FQGNSA, per germline. This CDR3 reads CASSTQPSNSPLHF. The CDR3 DNA reads as TGTGCCAGCAGCACACAGCCTTCCAATTCACCCCTCCACTTT.

This sequence joins TRBV11-3 and TRBJ2-5; tentative D call: TRBD2 (6 bases). The CDR3 extends over 13 amino acids. Germline loops: CDR1 SGHNT, CDR2 YENEEA. V shed 1 base and J shed 3 bases, with 6 bases lying between them. The CDR3 nucleotides read TGTGCCAGCAGCTTAGTAGCGGAAGAGACCCAGTACTTC. The encoded protein is CASSLVAEETQYF.

The rearrangement uses TRBV7-2 and TRBJ2-1; 14 positions agree with TRBD2. J was trimmed by 1 base and V by 6 bases; bases with no gene match: 8. The CDR3 extends over 18 amino acids. CDR1 is SGHTA, CDR2 FQGNSA, per germline. The CDR3 protein is CASSRLAGGTTSYNEQFF. The CDR3 DNA is TGTGCCAGCAGTCGACTAGCGGGAGGGACGACTTCCTACAATGAGCAGTTCTTC.

This clone has just a few counts. The V gene is TRBV7-9, the J gene TRBJ2-6; tentative D call: TRBD1 (5 bases). Germline CDR1 is SEHNR and CDR2 is FQNEAQ (reference sequence). V shed 10 bases and J shed 0 bases, with 22 bases lying between them. The CDR3 is made up of 18 amino acids. Here the CDR3 DNA reads TGTGCCATCCGCCCCCGAGACAGCCTTAACTCTGGGGCCAACGTCCTGACTTTC. It encodes CAIRPRDSLNSGANVLTF.

This clone turned up a few times. The rearrangement links TRBV30 to TRBJ1-2; the D gene is possibly TRBD1 (6 bases). CDR1 is GTSNPN, CDR2 SVGIG, per germline (reference sequence). This CDR3 is 14 amino acids long. Trimming took off 2 bases at V and 4 bases at J, with 14 bases between the two ends. The CDR3 loop is CAWSKPQGSYGYTF. CDR3 nucleotides: TGTGCCTGGAGTAAGCCTCAGGGGAGCTATGGCTACACCTTC.

This chain joins TRBV23-1 and TRBJ2-5, with TRBD1 identical over 7 bases. TRBV23-1 is given ORF status, its function remaining uncertain. V lost 7 bases, J lost 1 base, and 6 bases stayed unmatched. The CDR3 runs to 14 residues. The CDR3 DNA sequence: TGCGCCAGCATTGGGACAGTGACCCAAGAGACCCAGTACTTC. It yields the protein CASIGTVTQETQYF.

The table lists this clone with a count of one. CDR3 amino acids: CASSSESDTEAFF. The DNA of the CDR3 is TGTGCCAGCAGCTCGGAATCGGACACTGAAGCTTTCTTT. J is TRBJ1-1 and V is TRBV7-3; D not resolved. Germline CDR1 is SGHTA and CDR2 is FQGTGA. The CDR3 has 13 residues. Trimming pared 4 bases from V and 3 bases from J, leaving 9 bases between.